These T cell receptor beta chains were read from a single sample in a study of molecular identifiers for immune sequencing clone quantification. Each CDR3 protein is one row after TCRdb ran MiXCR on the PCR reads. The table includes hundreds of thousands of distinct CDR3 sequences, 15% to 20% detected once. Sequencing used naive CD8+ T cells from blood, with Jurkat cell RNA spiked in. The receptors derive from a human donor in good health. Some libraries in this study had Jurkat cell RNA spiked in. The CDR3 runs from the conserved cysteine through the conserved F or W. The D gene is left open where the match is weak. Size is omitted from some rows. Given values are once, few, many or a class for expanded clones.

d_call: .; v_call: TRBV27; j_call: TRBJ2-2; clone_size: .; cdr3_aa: CASSVRGAGELFF; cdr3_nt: TGTGCCAGCAGTGTAAGAGGCGCCGGGGAGCTGTTTTTT
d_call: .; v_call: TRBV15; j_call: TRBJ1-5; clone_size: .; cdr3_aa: CATSIRSTDTQHF; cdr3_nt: TGTGCCACCAGCATCAGATCCACAGATACGCAGCATTTT
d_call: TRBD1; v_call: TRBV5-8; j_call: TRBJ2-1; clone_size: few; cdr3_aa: CASSSGQGIAYNEQFF; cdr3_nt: TGTGCCAGCAGCTCCGGACAGGGGATCGCCTACAATGAGCAGTTCTTC
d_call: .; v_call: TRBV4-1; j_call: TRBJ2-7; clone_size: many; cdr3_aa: CASSQGGQGGEQYF; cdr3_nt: TGCGCCAGCAGCCAAGGAGGACAAGGAGGCGAGCAGTACTTC
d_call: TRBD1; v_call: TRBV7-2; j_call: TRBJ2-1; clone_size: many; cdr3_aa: CASSPLWDSFYNEQFF; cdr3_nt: TGTGCCAGCAGCCCCCTCTGGGACAGCTTCTACAATGAGCAGTTCTTC
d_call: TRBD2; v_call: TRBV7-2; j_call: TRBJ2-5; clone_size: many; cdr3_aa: CASSYTRGLAEPQYF; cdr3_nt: TGTGCCAGCAGCTACACACGTGGACTAGCGGAACCCCAGTACTTC
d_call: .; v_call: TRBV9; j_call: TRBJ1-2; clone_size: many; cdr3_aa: CASSVGETRNYGYTF; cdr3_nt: TGTGCCAGCAGCGTAGGTGAGACAAGGAACTATGGCTACACCTTC
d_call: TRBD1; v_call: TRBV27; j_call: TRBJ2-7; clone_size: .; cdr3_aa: CASAGQGPSYEQYF; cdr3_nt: TGTGCCAGCGCGGGACAGGGGCCCTCCTACGAGCAGTACTTC
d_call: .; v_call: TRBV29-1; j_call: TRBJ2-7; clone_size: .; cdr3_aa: CSVSNRTSSYEQYF; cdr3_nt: TGCAGCGTTTCCAACAGGACCAGCTCCTACGAGCAGTACTTC
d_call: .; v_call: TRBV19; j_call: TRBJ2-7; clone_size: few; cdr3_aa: CASSGDTWEQYF; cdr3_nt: TGTGCCAGTAGTGGGGACACCTGGGAGCAGTACTTC
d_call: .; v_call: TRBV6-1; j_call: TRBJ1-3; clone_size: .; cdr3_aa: CVSSEAPGTSYSGNTICF; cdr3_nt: TGTGTCAGCAGTGAAGCGCCGGGGACCTCTTACTCTGGAAACACCATATGTTTT
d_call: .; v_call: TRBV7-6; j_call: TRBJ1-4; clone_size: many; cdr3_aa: CASSKTNEKLFF; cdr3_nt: TGTGCCAGCAGCAAAACTAATGAAAAACTGTTTTTT
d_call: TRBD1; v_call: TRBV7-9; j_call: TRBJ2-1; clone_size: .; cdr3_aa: CASSSGQGTYNEQFF; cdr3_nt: TGTGCCAGCAGCTCGGGACAGGGGACCTACAATGAGCAGTTCTTC
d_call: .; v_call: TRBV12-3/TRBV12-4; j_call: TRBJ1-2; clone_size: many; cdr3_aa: CASSLARINYGYTF; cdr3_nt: TGTGCCAGCAGTTTAGCTCGTATCAACTATGGCTACACCTTC
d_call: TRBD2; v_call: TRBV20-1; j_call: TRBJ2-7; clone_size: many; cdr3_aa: CSARGTSGSAEQYF; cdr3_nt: TGCAGTGCTAGGGGGACTAGCGGGAGTGCCGAGCAGTACTTC
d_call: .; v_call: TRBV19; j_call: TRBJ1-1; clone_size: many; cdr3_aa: CASSIDTLNTEAFF; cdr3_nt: TGTGCCAGTAGCATTGACACCTTGAACACTGAAGCTTTCTTT
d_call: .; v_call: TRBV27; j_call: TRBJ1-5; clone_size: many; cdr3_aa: CASSFTATGGQPQHF; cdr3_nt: TGTGCCAGCAGTTTTACCGCCACTGGAGGACAGCCCCAGCATTTT
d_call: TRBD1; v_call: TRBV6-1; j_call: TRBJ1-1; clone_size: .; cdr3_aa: CAGRDSRDPNTKAFF; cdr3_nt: TGTGCCGGAAGGGACAGCCGAGACCCGAACACTAAAGCTTTCTTT
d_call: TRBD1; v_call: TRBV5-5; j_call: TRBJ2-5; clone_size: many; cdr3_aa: CASRGQKETQYF; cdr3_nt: TGTGCCAGCAGGGGACAGAAAGAGACCCAGTACTTC
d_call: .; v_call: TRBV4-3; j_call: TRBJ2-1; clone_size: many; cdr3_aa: CASSPALAPYNEQFF; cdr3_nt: TGCGCCAGCAGTCCCGCTCTCGCCCCCTACAATGAGCAGTTCTTC
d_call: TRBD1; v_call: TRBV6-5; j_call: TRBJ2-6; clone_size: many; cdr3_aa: CASKNPGQGYSGANVLTF; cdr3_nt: TGTGCCAGCAAAAACCCGGGACAGGGATACTCTGGGGCCAACGTCCTGACTTTC
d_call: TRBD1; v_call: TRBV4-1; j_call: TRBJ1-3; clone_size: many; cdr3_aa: CASSQAYDRGSTGNTIYF; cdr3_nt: TGCGCCAGCAGCCAAGCGTACGACAGGGGGTCCACTGGAAACACCATATATTTT
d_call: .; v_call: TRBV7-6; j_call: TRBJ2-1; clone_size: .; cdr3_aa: CASSLEARNEQFF; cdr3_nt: TGTGCCAGCAGCTTAGAGGCACGCAATGAGCAGTTCTTC
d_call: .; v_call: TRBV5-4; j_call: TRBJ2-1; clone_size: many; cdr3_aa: CASSWGTVWGNEQFF; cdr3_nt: TGTGCCAGCAGCTGGGGGACGGTCTGGGGGAATGAGCAGTTCTTC
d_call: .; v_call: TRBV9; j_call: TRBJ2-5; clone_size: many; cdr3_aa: CASSGGTVSETQYF; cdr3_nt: TGTGCCAGCAGCGGCGGGACAGTAAGCGAGACCCAGTACTTC
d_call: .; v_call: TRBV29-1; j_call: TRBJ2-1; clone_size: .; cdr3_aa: CSAVPRGSYNEQFF; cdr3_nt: TGCAGCGCCGTACCTAGGGGCTCCTACAATGAGCAGTTCTTC
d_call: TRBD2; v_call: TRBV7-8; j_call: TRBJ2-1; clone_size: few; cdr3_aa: CASSLDLAGGGEQFF; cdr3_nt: TGTGCCAGCAGCTTAGACCTAGCGGGGGGTGGCGAGCAGTTCTTC
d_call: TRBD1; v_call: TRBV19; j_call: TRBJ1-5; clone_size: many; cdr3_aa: CASSTWGTGMFQPQHF; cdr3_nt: TGTGCCAGTAGCACTTGGGGGACAGGGATGTTTCAGCCCCAGCATTTT
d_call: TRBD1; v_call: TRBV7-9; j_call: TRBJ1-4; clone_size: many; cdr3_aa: CASSSPGQSNEKLFF; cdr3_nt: TGTGCCAGCAGCTCACCGGGACAGAGTAATGAAAAACTGTTTTTT
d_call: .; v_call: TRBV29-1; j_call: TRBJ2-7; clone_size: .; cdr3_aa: CSVVRGGGYEQYF; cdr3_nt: TGCAGCGTTGTGCGAGGGGGGGGATACGAGCAGTACTTC
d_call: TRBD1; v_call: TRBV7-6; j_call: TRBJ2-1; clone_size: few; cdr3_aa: CASSQEDRGRVNEQFF; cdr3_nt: TGTGCCAGCAGCCAGGAAGACAGGGGCCGGGTCAATGAGCAGTTCTTC
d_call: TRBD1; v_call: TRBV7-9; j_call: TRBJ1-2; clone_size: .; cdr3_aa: CASTPTLIAGTGGASEGYTF; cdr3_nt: TGTGCCAGCACACCCACGCTCATCGCCGGGACAGGGGGAGCTTCGGAGGGCTACACCTTC
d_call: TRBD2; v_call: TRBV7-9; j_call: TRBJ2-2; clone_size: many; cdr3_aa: CASRATGTSSRNTGELFF; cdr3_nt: TGTGCCAGCAGAGCCACCGGGACTAGCTCTAGGAACACCGGGGAGCTGTTTTTT
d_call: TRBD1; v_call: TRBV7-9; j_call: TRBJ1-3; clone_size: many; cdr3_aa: CASSYGQGHVNTIYF; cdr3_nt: TGTGCCAGCAGCTACGGACAGGGCCACGTCAACACCATATATTTT
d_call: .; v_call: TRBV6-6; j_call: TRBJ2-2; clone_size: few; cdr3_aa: CANGAGTGELFF; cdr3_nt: TGTGCCAACGGGGCCGGCACCGGGGAGCTGTTTTTT
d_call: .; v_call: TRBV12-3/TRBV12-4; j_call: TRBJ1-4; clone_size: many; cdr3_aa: CASSSPGLDEKLFF; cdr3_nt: TGTGCCAGCAGTTCCCCGGGCCTCGATGAAAAACTGTTTTTT
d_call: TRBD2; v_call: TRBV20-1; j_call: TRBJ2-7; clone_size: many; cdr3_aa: CSARLAGYYEQYF; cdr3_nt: TGCAGTGCTAGACTAGCGGGGTACTACGAGCAGTACTTC
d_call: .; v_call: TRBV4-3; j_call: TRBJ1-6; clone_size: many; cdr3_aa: CASSQVDRTYNSPLHF; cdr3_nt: TGCGCCAGCAGCCAAGTGGACAGAACCTATAATTCACCCCTCCACTTT
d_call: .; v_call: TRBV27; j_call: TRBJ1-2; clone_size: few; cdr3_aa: CASEFRPGPHSFYGYTF; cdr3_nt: TGTGCCAGCGAGTTTAGGCCTGGACCACACTCCTTCTATGGCTACACCTTC
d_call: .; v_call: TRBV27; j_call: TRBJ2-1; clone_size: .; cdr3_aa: CASSLAGLENEQFF; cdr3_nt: TGTGCCAGCAGTTTAGCGGGATTGGAAAATGAGCAGTTCTTC
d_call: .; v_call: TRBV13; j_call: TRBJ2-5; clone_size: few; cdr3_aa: CASSSHLDRQETQYF; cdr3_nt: TGTGCCAGCAGCTCCCACTTGGACCGGCAAGAGACCCAGTACTTC
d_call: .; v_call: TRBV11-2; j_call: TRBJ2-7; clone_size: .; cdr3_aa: CASNPDRYDSYEQYF; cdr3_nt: TGTGCCAGCAACCCAGACAGGTACGATTCCTACGAGCAGTACTTC
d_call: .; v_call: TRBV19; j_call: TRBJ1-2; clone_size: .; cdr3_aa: CASSTAGTYGYTF; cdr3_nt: TGTGCCAGTAGTACCGCGGGAACGTATGGCTACACCTTC
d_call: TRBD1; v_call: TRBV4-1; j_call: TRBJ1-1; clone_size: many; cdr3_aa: CASSQDAPGGTAAMNTEAFF; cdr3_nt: TGCGCCAGCAGCCAAGATGCGCCGGGCGGGACAGCCGCAATGAACACTGAAGCTTTCTTT
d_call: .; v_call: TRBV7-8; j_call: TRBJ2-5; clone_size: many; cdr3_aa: CASSPPRGIPNWAQYF; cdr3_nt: TGTGCCAGCAGCCCCCCGAGGGGGATCCCAAACTGGGCCCAGTACTTC
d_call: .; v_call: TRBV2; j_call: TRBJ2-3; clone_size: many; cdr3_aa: CASNGEGPHTDTQYF; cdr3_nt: TGTGCCAGCAATGGTGAGGGGCCCCACACAGATACGCAGTATTTT
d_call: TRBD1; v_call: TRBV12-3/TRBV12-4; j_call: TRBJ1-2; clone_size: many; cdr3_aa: CASSFGRGLGYGYTF; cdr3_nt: TGTGCCAGCAGTTTTGGCAGGGGGTTAGGGTATGGCTACACCTTC
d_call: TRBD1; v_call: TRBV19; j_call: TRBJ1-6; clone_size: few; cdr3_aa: CASSSTPDRGINSPLHF; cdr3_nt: TGTGCCAGTAGTTCGACTCCGGACAGGGGGATTAATTCACCCCTCCACTTT
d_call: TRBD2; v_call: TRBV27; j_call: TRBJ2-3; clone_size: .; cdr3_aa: CASSLYPTMGGGSTDTQYF; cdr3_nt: TGTGCCAGCAGTTTGTACCCTACTATGGGCGGGGGAAGCACAGATACGCAGTATTTT
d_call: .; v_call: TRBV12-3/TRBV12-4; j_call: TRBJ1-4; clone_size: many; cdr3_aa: CASRPRGGREKLFF; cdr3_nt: TGTGCCAGCAGGCCCCGGGGGGGGAGGGAAAAACTGTTTTTT
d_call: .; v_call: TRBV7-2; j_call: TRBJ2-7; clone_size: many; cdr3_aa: CASSPRLREQYF; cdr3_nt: TGTGCCAGCAGCCCCCGATTACGAGAGCAGTACTTC
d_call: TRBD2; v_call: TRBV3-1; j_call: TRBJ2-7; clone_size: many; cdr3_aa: CASSQVLAATYEQYF; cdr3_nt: TGTGCCAGCAGCCAAGTTCTAGCGGCGACCTACGAGCAGTACTTC
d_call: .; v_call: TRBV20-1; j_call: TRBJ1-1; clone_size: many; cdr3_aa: CSAPPESMNTEAFF; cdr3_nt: TGCAGTGCACCACCCGAGAGTATGAACACTGAAGCTTTCTTT
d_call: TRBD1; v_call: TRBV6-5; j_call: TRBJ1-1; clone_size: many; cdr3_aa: CASSYETGANTEAFF; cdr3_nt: TGTGCCAGCAGTTACGAGACAGGGGCGAACACTGAAGCTTTCTTT
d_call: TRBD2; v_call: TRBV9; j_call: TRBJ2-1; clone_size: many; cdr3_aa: CASSVEGGSSYNEQFF; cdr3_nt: TGTGCCAGCAGCGTAGAGGGAGGGTCCTCCTACAATGAGCAGTTCTTC
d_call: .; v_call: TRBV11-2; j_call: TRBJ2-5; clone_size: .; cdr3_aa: CASSTGLWGTRETQYF; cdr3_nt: TGTGCCAGCAGCACCGGACTATGGGGAACTCGAGAGACCCAGTACTTC
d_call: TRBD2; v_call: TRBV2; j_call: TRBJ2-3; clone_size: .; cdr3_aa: CASSDGLAGAVDTQYF; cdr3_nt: TGTGCCAGCAGTGATGGCCTAGCGGGAGCAGTAGATACGCAGTATTTT
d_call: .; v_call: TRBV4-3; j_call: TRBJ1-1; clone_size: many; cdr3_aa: CASSQDSTGYTEAFF; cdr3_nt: TGCGCCAGCAGCCAAGATTCAACAGGGTACACTGAAGCTTTCTTT